A single TCR beta chain is shown here with its context. The CDR3 is cut off 3 residues early in the read; its end comes from the germline J gene. The CDR3 sequence is 13 residues long. V gave up 1 base and J gave up 7 bases, with 8 bases separating them. Germline CDR1 is SGHTA and CDR2 is FQGNSA. This record belongs to a study of T cells in women clearing cervical HPV infection. Measured with immunoSEQ multiplex PCR; TCRdb has only the in-frame clones, and not every one. The listing contains about 30,000 clones. The material sequenced was blood buffy coat. The V and J genes are TRBV7-2 and TRBJ1-5, with unresolved D. This TCR was sampled from a woman between 18 and 75 years old with a cervical HPV16 infection that either progressed to CIN3+ or cleared (not recorded which). The CDR3 protein is CASSLGAAQPQHF. The part of the CDR3 DNA that was read is TGTGCCAGCAGCTTAGGGGCAGCCCAGCCC.